The clone carrying this T cell receptor (beta chain) was picked up many times. This CDR3 region has 16 residues. Germline V CDR1 and CDR2: KGHSH, LQKENI. Trimming removed 3 bases from V and 1 base from J; junction bases left unmatched: 4. Arm-PCR with iRepertoire HTBI primers amplified the CDR3 regions for these TCR beta libraries. TCRdb re-derived calls from the multiplex PCR reads in MiXCR, one entry per CDR3 protein. The sample carries some 600,000 distinct CDR3 sequences, approximately 16% recorded once. These data are taken from a study of regulatory T cells in long-lasting Graves disease. As for time point: newly diagnosed GD, antithyroid drugs for less than 3 months. Scientists built the TCR library using RNA that was extracted from PBMCs. This sample was also put to use in a study of T cells in Graves' hyperthyroidism and ophthalmopathy.

The sequence was collected from a young man with Graves disease. Specimen: peripheral blood mononuclear cells (PBMCs), collected at new diagnosis, from a patient treated with antithyroid drugs. The chain recombines TRBV18 with TRBJ2-2; 8 bases fit TRBD1. As DNA, the CDR3 is TGTGCCAGCTCACCTGCCGGGACAGGGAACACCGGGGAGCTGTTTTTT. Translating it yields CASSPAGTGNTGELFF. The whole variable domain, remainder taken from reference TRBV18 and TRBJ2-2, is NAGVMQNPRHLVRRRGQEARLRCSPMKGHSHVYWYRQLPEEGLKFMVYLQKENIIDESGMPKERFSAEFPKEGPSILRIQQVVRGDSAAYFCASSPAGTGNTGELFFGEGSRLTVL.